This T cell receptor (beta chain) was recorded in a study of blood T cell repertoires in COVID-19. Germline CDR1 reads GTSNPN; CDR2 reads SVGIG (reference sequence). The CDR3 consists of 13 residues. J gave up 2 bases and V 5 bases, and 3 bases lay outside the gene matches. This table comes from immunoSEQ multiplex PCR, and its TCRdb copy is limited to in-frame clones, with some not included. Found here are under 300,000 clones, more than 65% of them singletons; the top ten hold 3% to 4%. The chain couples TRBV30 to TRBJ1-3; 7 nucleotides agree with TRBD1. The specimen sequenced was peripheral blood. This receptor was taken from a woman between 35 and 50 years old with active or convalescent COVID-19. The CDR3 loop reads CAWDRAAGNTIYF. For the CDR3, the DNA is TGTGCCTGGGACAGGGCCGCTGGAAACACCATATATTTT.